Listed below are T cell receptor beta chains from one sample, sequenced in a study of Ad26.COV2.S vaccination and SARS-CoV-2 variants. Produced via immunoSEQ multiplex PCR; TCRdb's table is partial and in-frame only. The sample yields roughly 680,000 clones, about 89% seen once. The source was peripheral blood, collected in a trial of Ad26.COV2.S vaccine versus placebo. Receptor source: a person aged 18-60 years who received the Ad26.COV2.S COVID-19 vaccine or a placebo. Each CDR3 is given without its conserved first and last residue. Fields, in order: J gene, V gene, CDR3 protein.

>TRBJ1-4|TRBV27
ASSLGGTANEKLF
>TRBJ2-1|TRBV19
ASSLRDNPFDEQF
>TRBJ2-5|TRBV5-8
ASNPRDPQETQY
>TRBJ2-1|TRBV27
ASSIRHGANNEQF
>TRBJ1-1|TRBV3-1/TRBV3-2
ASSQGDRLHTEAF
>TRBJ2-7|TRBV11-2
ASSLTPGGGRYEQY
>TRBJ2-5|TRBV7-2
ASSLRGTQETQY
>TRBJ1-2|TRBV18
ASSSWTATDSGYT
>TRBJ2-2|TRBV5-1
ASSPSGRYGGELF
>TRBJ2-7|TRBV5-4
ASSLGTSGSYEQY
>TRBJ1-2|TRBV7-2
ATSWGAYGYT
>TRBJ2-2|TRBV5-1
ASSQTRGQGKGELF